These T cell receptor beta chains were read from a single sample in a study of shared clonotypes between healthy human individuals. Only in-frame clones appear in the TCRdb table, and some are missing; sequencing was by immunoSEQ multiplex PCR. The sample carries about 1.5 million clones, under 99% recorded once. The sequenced material came from naive CD4+ T cells sorted from blood. The receptors were gathered from a man younger than 40 in good health. Both conserved end residues are part of each CDR3. Fields, in order: CDR3 protein, CDR3 DNA, V gene, clone size, J gene, D gene. D genes are given only for firm matches. Clone size is stated in some rows and not others, as once, few, many or a class when expanded.

CASSRDGNEKLFF | TGTGCCAGCTCACGTGATGGGAATGAAAAACTGTTTTTT | TRBV18 | - | TRBJ1-4 | -
CASSIGALLQETQYF | TGTGCCAGTAGTATAGGGGCACTACTACAAGAGACCCAGTACTTC | TRBV19 | once | TRBJ2-5 | -
CASSLISSGANVLTF | TGCGCCAGCAGCTTGATAAGCTCTGGGGCCAACGTCCTGACTTTC | TRBV5-1 | - | TRBJ2-6 | -
CASSYGSGRLTEAFF | TGTGCCAGCAGTTACGGTAGTGGGAGACTCACTGAAGCTTTCTTT | TRBV27 | - | TRBJ1-1 | -
CSVARDRANTGELFF | TGCAGCGTCGCGAGGGACAGGGCGAACACCGGGGAGCTGTTTTTT | TRBV29-1 | - | TRBJ2-2 | TRBD1
CASSLALTSGNTIYF | TGTGCCAGCAGCTTAGCCCTGACCTCTGGAAACACCATATATTTT | TRBV7-6 | once | TRBJ1-3 | -
CASSLGAGEGYTF | TGTGCCAGCAGCTTAGGGGCCGGCGAGGGCTACACCTTC | TRBV5-4 | - | TRBJ1-2 | -
CASSLARREWGTDTQYF | TGCGCCAGCAGCTTGGCGAGGCGGGAATGGGGCACAGATACGCAGTATTTT | TRBV5-1 | once | TRBJ2-3 | -
CASSLGGTGIEQYF | TGTGCCAGCAGCTTGGGCGGGACAGGGATCGAGCAGTACTTC | TRBV5-4 | - | TRBJ2-7 | TRBD1
CATSRGAGSVSDTQYF | TGTGCCACCAGCAGAGGGGCAGGGAGTGTTTCAGATACGCAGTATTTT | TRBV15 | - | TRBJ2-3 | -
CASSQVKTGASNYGYTF | TGTGCCAGCAGCCAAGTTAAGACAGGGGCCTCTAACTATGGCTACACCTTC | TRBV14 | - | TRBJ1-2 | TRBD1
CASSSRAANTGELFF | TGTGCCAGCAGCTCAAGGGCGGCGAACACCGGGGAGCTGTTTTTT | TRBV7-1 | - | TRBJ2-2 | -
CASSEAGNYGYTF | TGTGCCAGCAGTGAAGCTGGCAACTATGGCTACACCTTC | TRBV25-1 | - | TRBJ1-2 | -
CASSLATPQGPDTQYF | TGCGCCAGCAGCTTGGCGACCCCACAGGGGCCAGATACGCAGTATTTT | TRBV5-1 | - | TRBJ2-3 | TRBD1
CASSVTEISGYTF | TGTGCCAGCAGCGTTACAGAAATAAGTGGCTACACCTTC | TRBV7-8 | - | TRBJ1-2 | -
CASSRLLDRDGYEQYF | TGTGCCAGTAGTAGGTTACTTGACAGGGATGGCTACGAGCAGTACTTC | TRBV19 | - | TRBJ2-7 | TRBD1
CASSLGVGGQGKPYEQYF | TGTGCCAGCAGCTTAGGAGTAGGAGGGCAGGGGAAACCCTACGAGCAGTACTTC | TRBV7-6 | - | TRBJ2-7 | -
CASRRSGTGANVLTF | TGTGCCAGCAGACGTAGCGGGACTGGGGCCAACGTCCTGACTTTC | TRBV5-6 | - | TRBJ2-6 | TRBD2
CASTNPGSPNEQFF | TGCGCCAGCACCAATCCGGGATCCCCTAATGAGCAGTTCTTC | TRBV5-1 | - | TRBJ2-1 | -
CASSQDRVDTDTQYF | TGCGCCAGCAGCCAAGATAGGGTAGATACAGATACGCAGTATTTT | TRBV4-3 | once | TRBJ2-3 | -
CASSLAWAGAGDNEQFF | TGTGCCAGCAGCCTAGCGTGGGCGGGAGCCGGCGACAATGAGCAGTTCTTC | TRBV7-2 | - | TRBJ2-1 | TRBD2
CASSSIRPSGSAQYF | TGTGCCAGCAGTTCAATCCGGCCTAGCGGGAGTGCGCAGTACTTC | TRBV27 | - | TRBJ2-7 | TRBD2